This TCR beta chain was obtained from a study of post-analysis software for immune sequencing data. Tagging with unique molecular identifiers was a feature of the TCR beta cDNA libraries. TCRdb itself ran the PCR reads through MiXCR, one entry per CDR3 protein. The repertoire holds some 700,000 distinct CDR3 sequences, with about 60% as singletons. Sequenced sample: blood. This clonotype was sampled from a girl aged 2-15 years with multiple sclerosis.

CDR3 nucleotides: TGTGCCAGCAGTGGGGATTGGACTACCAATCAGCCCCAGCATTTT. It encodes CASSGDWTTNQPQHF. This rearrangement joins TRBV12-3 or TRBV12-4 to TRBJ1-5, with D hard to call. The CDR3 is made up of 15 amino acids. V gave up 5 bases and J gave up 3 bases, with 14 bases separating them.